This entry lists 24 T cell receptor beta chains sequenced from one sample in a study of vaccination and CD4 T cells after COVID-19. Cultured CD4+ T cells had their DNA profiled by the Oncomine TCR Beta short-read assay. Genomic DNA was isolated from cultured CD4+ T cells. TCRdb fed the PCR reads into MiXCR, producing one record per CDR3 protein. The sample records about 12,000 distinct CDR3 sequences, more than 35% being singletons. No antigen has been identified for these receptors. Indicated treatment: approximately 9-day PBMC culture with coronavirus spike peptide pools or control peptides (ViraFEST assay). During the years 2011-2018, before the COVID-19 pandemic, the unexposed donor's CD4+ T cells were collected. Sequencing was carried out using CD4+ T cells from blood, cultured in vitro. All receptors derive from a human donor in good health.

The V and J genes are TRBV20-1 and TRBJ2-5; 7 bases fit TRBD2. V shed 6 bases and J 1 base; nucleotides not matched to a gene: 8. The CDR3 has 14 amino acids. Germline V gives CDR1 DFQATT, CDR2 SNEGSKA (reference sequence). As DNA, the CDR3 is TGCAGTGCCCCGAGGGGACTAACCCAAGAGACCCAGTACTTC. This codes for CSAPRGLTQETQYF.

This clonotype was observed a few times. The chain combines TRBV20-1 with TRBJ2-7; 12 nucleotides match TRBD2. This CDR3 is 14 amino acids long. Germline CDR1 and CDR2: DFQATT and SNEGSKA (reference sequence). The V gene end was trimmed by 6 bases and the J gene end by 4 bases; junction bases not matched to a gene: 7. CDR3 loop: CSASRLAGGYEQYF. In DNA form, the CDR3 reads TGCAGTGCCTCAAGGCTAGCGGGAGGGTACGAGCAGTACTTC.

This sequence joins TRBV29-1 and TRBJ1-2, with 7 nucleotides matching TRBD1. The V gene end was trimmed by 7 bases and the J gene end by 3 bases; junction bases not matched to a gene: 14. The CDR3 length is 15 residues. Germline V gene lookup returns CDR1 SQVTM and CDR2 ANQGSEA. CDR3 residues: CSADPLDRVDYGYTF. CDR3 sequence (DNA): TGCAGCGCTGATCCCCTAGACAGGGTAGACTATGGCTACACCTTC.

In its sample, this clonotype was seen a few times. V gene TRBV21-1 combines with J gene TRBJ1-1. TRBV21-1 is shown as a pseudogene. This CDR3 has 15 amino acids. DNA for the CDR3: TGTGCCAGCAGCAGAACTCCGAAAATGAACACTGAAGCTTTCTTT. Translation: CASSRTPKMNTEAFF.

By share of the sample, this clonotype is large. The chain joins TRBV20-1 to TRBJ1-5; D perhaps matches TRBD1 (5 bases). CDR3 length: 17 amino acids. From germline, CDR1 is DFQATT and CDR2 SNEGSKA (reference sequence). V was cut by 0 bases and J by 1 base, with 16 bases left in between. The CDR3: CSARDISRAGSNQPQHF. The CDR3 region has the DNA TGCAGTGCTAGAGATATCAGCAGGGCGGGCAGCAATCAGCCCCAGCATTTT.

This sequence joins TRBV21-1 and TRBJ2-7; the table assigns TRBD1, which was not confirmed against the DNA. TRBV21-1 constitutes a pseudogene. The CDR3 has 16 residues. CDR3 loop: CASSKDKDTYSYEQYF. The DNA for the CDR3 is TGTGCCAGCAGCAAAGATAAGGACACTTACTCCTACGAGCAGTACTTC.

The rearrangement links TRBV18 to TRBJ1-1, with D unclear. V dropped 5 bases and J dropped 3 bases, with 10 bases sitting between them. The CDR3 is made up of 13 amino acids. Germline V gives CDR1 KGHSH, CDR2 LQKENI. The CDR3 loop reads CASSAEEDTEAFF. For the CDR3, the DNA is TGTGCCAGCTCAGCGGAGGAGGACACTGAAGCTTTCTTT. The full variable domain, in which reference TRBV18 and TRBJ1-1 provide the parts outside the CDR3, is NAGVMQNPRHLVRRRGQEARLRCSPMKGHSHVYWYRQLPEEGLKFMVYLQKENIIDESGMPKERFSAEFPKEGPSILRIQQVVRGDSAAYFCASSAEEDTEAFFGQGTRLTVV.

The CDR3 coding sequence is TGTGCCAGCAGCTACGGACTAGCGGGAGGGCAAGAGACCCAGTACTTC. It encodes CASSYGLAGGQETQYF. The rearrangement links TRBV27 to TRBJ2-5, with TRBD2 identical over 15 bases. Germline V CDR1 and CDR2: MNHEY, SMNVEV (reference sequence). After removal of 6 bases from V and 2 bases from J, the junction contained 4 bases not matched to a gene. This CDR3 comprises 16 residues.

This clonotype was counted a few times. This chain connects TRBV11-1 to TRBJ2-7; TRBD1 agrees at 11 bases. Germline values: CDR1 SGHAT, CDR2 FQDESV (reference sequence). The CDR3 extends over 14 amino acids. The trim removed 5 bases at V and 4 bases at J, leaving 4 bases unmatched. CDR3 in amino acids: CASSRDRGAYEQYF. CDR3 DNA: TGTGCCAGCAGCCGGGACAGGGGGGCTTACGAGCAGTACTTC.

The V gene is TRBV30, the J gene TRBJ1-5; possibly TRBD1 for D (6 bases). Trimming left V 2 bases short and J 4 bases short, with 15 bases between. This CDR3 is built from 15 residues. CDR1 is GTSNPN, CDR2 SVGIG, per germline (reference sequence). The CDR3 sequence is CAWSMGQRGNQPQHF. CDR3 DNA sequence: TGTGCCTGGAGTATGGGACAACGGGGGAATCAGCCCCAGCATTTT.

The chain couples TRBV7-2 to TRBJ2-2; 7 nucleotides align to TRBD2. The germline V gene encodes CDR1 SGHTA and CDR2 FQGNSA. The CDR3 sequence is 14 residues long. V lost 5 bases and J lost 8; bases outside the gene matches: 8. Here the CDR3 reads CASSPALAAGELFF. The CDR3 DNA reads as TGTGCCAGCAGCCCCGCCCTAGCGGCGGGGGAGCTGTTTTTT. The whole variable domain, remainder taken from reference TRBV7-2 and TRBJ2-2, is GAGVSQSPSNKVTEKGKDVELRCDPISGHTALYWYRQSLGQGLEFLIYFQGNSAPDKSGLPSDRFSAERTGGSVSTLTIQRTQQEDSAVYLCASSPALAAGELFFGEGSRLTVL.

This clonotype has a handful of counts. In DNA, the CDR3 is TGTGCCAGCAGTTTAGGGCAGGCCTGGGGCTACACCTTC. Protein product: CASSLGQAWGYTF. V and J are TRBV28 and TRBJ1-2; no clear D gene. The CDR3 loop spans 13 amino acids. CDR1 MDHEN and CDR2 SYDVKM come from the germline V gene. The germline V and J ends were trimmed by 2 bases and 8 bases, with 12 bases remaining between them.

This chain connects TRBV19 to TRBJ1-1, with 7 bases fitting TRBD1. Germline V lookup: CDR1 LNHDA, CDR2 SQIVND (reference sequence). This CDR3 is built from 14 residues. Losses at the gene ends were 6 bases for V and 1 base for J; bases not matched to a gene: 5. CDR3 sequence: CASSLGQRNTEAFF. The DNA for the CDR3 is TGTGCCAGTAGCCTGGGACAGAGGAACACTGAAGCTTTCTTT.

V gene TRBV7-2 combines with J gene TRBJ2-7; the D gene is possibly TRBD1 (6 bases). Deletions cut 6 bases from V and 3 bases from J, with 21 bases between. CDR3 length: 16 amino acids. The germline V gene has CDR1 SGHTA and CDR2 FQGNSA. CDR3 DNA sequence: TGTGCCAGCAGTCTAGGGGGACACCACGCTTTCTACGAGCAGTACTTC. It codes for CASSLGGHHAFYEQYF. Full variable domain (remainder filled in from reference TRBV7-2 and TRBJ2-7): GAGVSQSPSNKVTEKGKDVELRCDPISGHTALYWYRQSLGQGLEFLIYFQGNSAPDKSGLPSDRFSAERTGGSVSTLTIQRTQQEDSAVYLCASSLGGHHAFYEQYFGPGTRLTVT.

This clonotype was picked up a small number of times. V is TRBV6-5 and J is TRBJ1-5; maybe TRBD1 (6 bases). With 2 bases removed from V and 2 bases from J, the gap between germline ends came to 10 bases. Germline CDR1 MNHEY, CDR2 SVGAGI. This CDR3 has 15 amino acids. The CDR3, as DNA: TGTGCCAGCAGTTACAGGGGGAGTGGCAATCAGCCCCAGCATTTT. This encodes CASSYRGSGNQPQHF.

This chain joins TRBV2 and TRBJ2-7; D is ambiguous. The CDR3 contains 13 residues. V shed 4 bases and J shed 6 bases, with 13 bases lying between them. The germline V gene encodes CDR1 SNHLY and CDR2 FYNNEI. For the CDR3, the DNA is TGTGCCAGCAGTGTAAGCGAATGGGGCGAGCAGTACTTC. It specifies CASSVSEWGEQYF. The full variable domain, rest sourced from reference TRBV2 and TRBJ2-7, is EPEVTQTPSHQVTQMGQEVILRCVPISNHLYFYWYRQILGQKVEFLVSFYNNEISEKSEIFDDQFSVERPDGSNFTLKIRSTKLEDSAMYFCASSVSEWGEQYFGPGTRLTVT.

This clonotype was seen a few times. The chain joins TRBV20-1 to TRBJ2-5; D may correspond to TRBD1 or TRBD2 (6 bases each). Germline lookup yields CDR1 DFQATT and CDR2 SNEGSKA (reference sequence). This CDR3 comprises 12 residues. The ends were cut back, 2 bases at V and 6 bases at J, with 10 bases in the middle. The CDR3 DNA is TGCAGTGCTAGAAGGGGGGACAAGACCCAGTACTTC. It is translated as CSARRGDKTQYF.

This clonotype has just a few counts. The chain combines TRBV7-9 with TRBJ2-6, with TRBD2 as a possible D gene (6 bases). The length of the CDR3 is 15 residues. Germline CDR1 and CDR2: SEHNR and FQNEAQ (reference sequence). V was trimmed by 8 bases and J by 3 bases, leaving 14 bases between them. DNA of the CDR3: TGTGCCAGCGAAGGAGGGGTTGTTGGGGCCAACGTCCTGACTTTC. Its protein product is CASEGGVVGANVLTF.

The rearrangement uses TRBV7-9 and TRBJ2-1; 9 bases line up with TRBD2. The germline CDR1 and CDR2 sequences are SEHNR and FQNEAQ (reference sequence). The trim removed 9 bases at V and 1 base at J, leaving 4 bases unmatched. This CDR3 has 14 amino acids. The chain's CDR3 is CASPSGGSYNEQFF. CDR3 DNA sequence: TGTGCCAGTCCCAGCGGGGGGTCCTACAATGAGCAGTTCTTC.

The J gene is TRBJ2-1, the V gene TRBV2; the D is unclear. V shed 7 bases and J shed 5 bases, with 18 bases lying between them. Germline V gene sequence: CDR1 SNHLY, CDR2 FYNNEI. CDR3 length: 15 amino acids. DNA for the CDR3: TGTGCCAGCACCCTAGGGCGGTTCAAGGACAATGAGCAGTTCTTC. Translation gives CASTLGRFKDNEQFF.

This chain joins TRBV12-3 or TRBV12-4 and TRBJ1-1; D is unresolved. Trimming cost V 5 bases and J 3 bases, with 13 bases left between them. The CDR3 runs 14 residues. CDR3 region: CASSPSLGDTEAFF. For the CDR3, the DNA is TGTGCCAGCAGTCCTAGTCTTGGGGACACTGAAGCTTTCTTT.

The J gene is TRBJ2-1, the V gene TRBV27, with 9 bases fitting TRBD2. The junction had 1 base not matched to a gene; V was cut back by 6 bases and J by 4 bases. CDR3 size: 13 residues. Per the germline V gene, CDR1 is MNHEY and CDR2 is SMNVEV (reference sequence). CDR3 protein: CASRTSGYNEQFF. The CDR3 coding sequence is TGTGCCAGCAGGACTAGCGGTTACAATGAGCAGTTCTTC.

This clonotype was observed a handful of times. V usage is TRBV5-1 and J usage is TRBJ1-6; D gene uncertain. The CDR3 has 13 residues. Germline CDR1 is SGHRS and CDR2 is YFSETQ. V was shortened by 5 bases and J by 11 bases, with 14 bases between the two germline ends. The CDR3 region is CASRSDWTAPLHF. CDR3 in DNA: TGCGCCAGCAGGTCGGATTGGACGGCACCCCTCCACTTT.

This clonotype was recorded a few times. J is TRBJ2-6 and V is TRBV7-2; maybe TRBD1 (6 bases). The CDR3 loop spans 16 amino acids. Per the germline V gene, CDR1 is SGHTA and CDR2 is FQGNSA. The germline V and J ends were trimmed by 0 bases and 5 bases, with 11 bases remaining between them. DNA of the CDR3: TGTGCCAGCAGCTTAGCGACAGGACTGAGGGCCAACGTCCTGACTTTC. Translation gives CASSLATGLRANVLTF.